A selection of T cell receptor beta chains follows, all from one sample in a study of shared T cell receptors in the human thymus. Sequencing was performed with immunoSEQ multiplex PCR; in TCRdb, only in-frame clones are kept and a portion is missing. The table records about 710,000 clones, more than 70% of them present only once. These data were likewise used in another study, on human thymus T cells.

The specimen sequenced was thymocytes. Source of these receptors: a boy under two years old with a congenital heart defect. Each CDR3 is given with its conserved first and last residue. Fields, in order: J gene, clone size, D gene, V gene, CDR3 DNA, CDR3 protein. The D gene is left open where the match is weak. Some rows mark clone size as missing; the rest say once, few, many or name a class of expanded clone.

j_gene: TRBJ2-5
abundance: NA
d_gene: TRBD1
v_gene: TRBV25-1
CDR3nt: TGTGCCAGCAGTGACAGGGGGCTGGAGACCCAGTACTTC
CDR3aa: CASSDRGLETQYF

j_gene: TRBJ2-1
abundance: few
d_gene: TRBD1
v_gene: TRBV9
CDR3nt: TGTGCCAGCAGCGAAGGCCGGGACAGGGTAAACAATGAGCAGTTCTTC
CDR3aa: CASSEGRDRVNNEQFF

j_gene: TRBJ2-1
abundance: NA
d_gene: TRBD1
v_gene: TRBV27
CDR3nt: TGTGCCAGCAGTTCCCCCCCGGGACAGTGGAACTACAATGAGCAGTTCTTC
CDR3aa: CASSSPPGQWNYNEQFF

j_gene: TRBJ2-7
abundance: NA
d_gene: TRBD1
v_gene: TRBV18
CDR3nt: TGTGCCAGCTCACCACGGTCCGGGACAGGGGGTAACTACGAGCAGTACTTC
CDR3aa: CASSPRSGTGGNYEQYF

j_gene: TRBJ1-6
abundance: NA
d_gene: NA
v_gene: TRBV27
CDR3nt: TGTGCCAGCAGTTTCACAGACGAAGGTAATTCCCCCCTCCACTTT
CDR3aa: CASSFTDEGNSPLHF

j_gene: TRBJ2-7
abundance: once
d_gene: NA
v_gene: TRBV19
CDR3nt: TGTGCCAGTAGTACCGCCGGCGGGTACGAGCAGTACTTC
CDR3aa: CASSTAGGYEQYF

j_gene: TRBJ2-2
abundance: NA
d_gene: NA
v_gene: TRBV11-1
CDR3nt: TGTGCCAGCAGCTTCGGGAGGGGGCAAATTCGCACCGGGGAGCTGTTTTTT
CDR3aa: CASSFGRGQIRTGELFF

j_gene: TRBJ2-7
abundance: NA
d_gene: NA
v_gene: TRBV14
CDR3nt: TGTGCCAGCAGCGTAGCCACCCCGGACAGCCTAAATCTCTCCTACGAGCAGTACTTC
CDR3aa: CASSVATPDSLNLSYEQYF

j_gene: TRBJ2-6
abundance: NA
d_gene: NA
v_gene: TRBV5-5
CDR3nt: TGTGCCAGCAGCTTGGGAGTGCCCTCAACTGGGGCCAACGTCCTGACTTTC
CDR3aa: CASSLGVPSTGANVLTF

j_gene: TRBJ1-2
abundance: NA
d_gene: NA
v_gene: TRBV5-6
CDR3nt: TGTGCCAGCAGCTTGGGCGCAGGGGATGGGGGCTACACCTTC
CDR3aa: CASSLGAGDGGYTF

j_gene: TRBJ2-2
abundance: NA
d_gene: TRBD2
v_gene: TRBV5-3
CDR3nt: TGTGCCAGAAGCAACACTAGCGGGAGCTCCGGGGAGCTGTTTTTT
CDR3aa: CARSNTSGSSGELFF

j_gene: TRBJ1-2
abundance: NA
d_gene: TRBD1
v_gene: TRBV18
CDR3nt: TGTGCCAGCTCACCCACCACAGGGGGCTTTGGCTACACCTTC
CDR3aa: CASSPTTGGFGYTF

j_gene: TRBJ2-1
abundance: NA
d_gene: NA
v_gene: TRBV28
CDR3nt: TGTGCCAGCAGGTGGGCTAATGAGCAGTTCTTC
CDR3aa: CASRWANEQFF

j_gene: TRBJ2-7
abundance: NA
d_gene: TRBD1
v_gene: TRBV5-1
CDR3nt: TGCGCCAGCAGCTTACTGGACAGGGGGCGCCCCTACGAGCAGTACTTC
CDR3aa: CASSLLDRGRPYEQYF

j_gene: TRBJ1-4
abundance: NA
d_gene: TRBD1
v_gene: TRBV27
CDR3nt: TGTGCCAGCAGTCAAGGGGACAGGGGGCGCGAGGAACGTGAAAAACTGTTTTTT
CDR3aa: CASSQGDRGREEREKLFF

j_gene: TRBJ2-3
abundance: NA
d_gene: NA
v_gene: TRBV7-6
CDR3nt: TGTGCCAGCAGCCCGCGAAGGGAGGCGGGATTTGAAGATACGCAGTATTTT
CDR3aa: CASSPRREAGFEDTQYF

j_gene: TRBJ1-3
abundance: NA
d_gene: NA
v_gene: TRBV10-3
CDR3nt: TGTGCCATCAGCTACAGTCCGAACTCTGGAAACACCATATATTTT
CDR3aa: CAISYSPNSGNTIYF

j_gene: TRBJ2-5
abundance: few
d_gene: NA
v_gene: TRBV19
CDR3nt: TGTGCCAGTAGTATACGTCATCGAGAGTACCAAGAGACCCAGTACTTC
CDR3aa: CASSIRHREYQETQYF

j_gene: TRBJ1-1
abundance: once
d_gene: NA
v_gene: TRBV19
CDR3nt: TGTGCCAGTAGTATTAGATGTGTTTCAGGGCCCTCGCCCGAAGCTTTCTTT
CDR3aa: CASSIRCVSGPSPEAFF

j_gene: TRBJ2-7
abundance: NA
d_gene: NA
v_gene: TRBV4-1
CDR3nt: TGCGCCAGCAGCCAAGCGTGTACGGGGAACTCCTACGAGCAGTACTTC
CDR3aa: CASSQACTGNSYEQYF

j_gene: TRBJ2-5
abundance: NA
d_gene: TRBD2
v_gene: TRBV10-1
CDR3nt: TGCGCCAGCAGTGAGGGGGGGGTTAAGGAGACCCAGTACTTC
CDR3aa: CASSEGGVKETQYF

j_gene: TRBJ2-7
abundance: NA
d_gene: TRBD1
v_gene: TRBV4-3
CDR3nt: TGCGCCAGCAGCCAAAATGACAGGGGGCAGCGGGAGCAGTACTTC
CDR3aa: CASSQNDRGQREQYF

j_gene: TRBJ1-1
abundance: NA
d_gene: NA
v_gene: TRBV29-1
CDR3nt: TGCAGCGCCGAGGAGCCCCGGAACACTGAAGCTTTCTTT
CDR3aa: CSAEEPRNTEAFF

j_gene: TRBJ2-2
abundance: NA
d_gene: TRBD2
v_gene: TRBV11-1
CDR3nt: TGTGCCAGCAGCCGGGGACTAGCGGGCTCAACCGGGGAGCTGTTTTTT
CDR3aa: CASSRGLAGSTGELFF

j_gene: TRBJ1-2
abundance: NA
d_gene: NA
v_gene: TRBV21-1
CDR3nt: TGTGCCAGCAGCAAAGTTCCCCTAGGGGGACGGTATCATGGCTACACCTTC
CDR3aa: CASSKVPLGGRYHGYTF

j_gene: TRBJ2-3
abundance: NA
d_gene: TRBD2
v_gene: TRBV28
CDR3nt: TGTGCCAGCAGATCCTGGGCGGGGGGGATGGATACGCAGTATTTT
CDR3aa: CASRSWAGGMDTQYF

j_gene: TRBJ1-2
abundance: few
d_gene: NA
v_gene: TRBV14
CDR3nt: TGTGCCAGCAGCCAAGAGGAGGAGGACTATGGCTACACCTTC
CDR3aa: CASSQEEEDYGYTF

j_gene: TRBJ2-5
abundance: NA
d_gene: TRBD1
v_gene: TRBV27
CDR3nt: TGTGCCAGCAGTCCAAGGGACAGGTCGGGTACCGTCGAGACCCAGTACTTC
CDR3aa: CASSPRDRSGTVETQYF

j_gene: TRBJ1-1
abundance: once
d_gene: NA
v_gene: TRBV7-2
CDR3nt: TGTGCCAGCAGCCCCCGGCCGACAGAGGAATTTGACACTGAAGCTTTCTTT
CDR3aa: CASSPRPTEEFDTEAFF

j_gene: TRBJ2-7
abundance: NA
d_gene: NA
v_gene: TRBV28
CDR3nt: TGTGCCAGCAGTGTCAGGGGCTACGAGCAGTACTTC
CDR3aa: CASSVRGYEQYF

j_gene: TRBJ1-1
abundance: NA
d_gene: TRBD1
v_gene: TRBV29-1
CDR3nt: TGCAGCGGGGACAGAGATCAAAGGGGTACTGAAGCTTTCTTT
CDR3aa: CSGDRDQRGTEAFF

j_gene: TRBJ2-3
abundance: NA
d_gene: TRBD2
v_gene: TRBV27
CDR3nt: TGTGCCAGCAGTTCCCTAGCGGGGCGGGAAACAACCACAGATACGCAGTATTTT
CDR3aa: CASSSLAGRETTTDTQYF

j_gene: TRBJ2-1
abundance: NA
d_gene: TRBD1
v_gene: TRBV27
CDR3nt: TGTGCCAGCAGTTGCAGACAGGGATTTGGGTCCTACAATGAGCAGTTCTTC
CDR3aa: CASSCRQGFGSYNEQFF

j_gene: TRBJ2-2
abundance: NA
d_gene: TRBD2
v_gene: TRBV4-1
CDR3nt: TGCGCCAGCAGCCAAGGACGCAAGGAGCGGGAGACCGGGGAGCTGTTTTTT
CDR3aa: CASSQGRKERETGELFF

j_gene: TRBJ1-5
abundance: NA
d_gene: NA
v_gene: TRBV5-6
CDR3nt: TGTGCCAGCAGCTTAGGGCGGGGGGGTCGGCCCCAGCATTTT
CDR3aa: CASSLGRGGRPQHF

j_gene: TRBJ2-1
abundance: NA
d_gene: NA
v_gene: TRBV20-1
CDR3nt: TGCAGTGACAGGCAGAATGAGCAGTTCTTC
CDR3aa: CSDRQNEQFF

j_gene: TRBJ2-7
abundance: NA
d_gene: TRBD2
v_gene: TRBV27
CDR3nt: TGTGCCAGCAGTTCGACTAGCGGGAGTCCTTACGAGCAGTACTTC
CDR3aa: CASSSTSGSPYEQYF

j_gene: TRBJ1-6
abundance: few
d_gene: NA
v_gene: TRBV27
CDR3nt: TGTGCCAGCTCGAACTGGAAGCGGGGAGTAAATTCACCCCTCCACTTT
CDR3aa: CASSNWKRGVNSPLHF

j_gene: TRBJ2-1
abundance: NA
d_gene: TRBD2
v_gene: TRBV9
CDR3nt: TGTGCCAGCAGCTATAGCGGGAGTTACAATGAGCAGTTCTTC
CDR3aa: CASSYSGSYNEQFF

j_gene: TRBJ1-2
abundance: NA
d_gene: NA
v_gene: TRBV6-5
CDR3nt: TGTGCCAGCAATCCCTGGGGGGACGCTAACTATGGCTACACCTTC
CDR3aa: CASNPWGDANYGYTF

j_gene: TRBJ1-2
abundance: NA
d_gene: TRBD1
v_gene: TRBV2
CDR3nt: TGTGCCAGCAGCGGGACAGGGCGCGGCTACACCTTC
CDR3aa: CASSGTGRGYTF

j_gene: TRBJ1-2
abundance: NA
d_gene: NA
v_gene: TRBV5-4
CDR3nt: TGTGCCAGCAGCTCGGGTGCGGGCTACACCTTC
CDR3aa: CASSSGAGYTF

j_gene: TRBJ2-3
abundance: NA
d_gene: NA
v_gene: TRBV30
CDR3nt: TGTGCCTGGAGTGTTCCCGATAGCGGTAGCACAGATACGCAGTATTTT
CDR3aa: CAWSVPDSGSTDTQYF

j_gene: TRBJ2-4
abundance: NA
d_gene: NA
v_gene: TRBV29-1
CDR3nt: TGCAGCGTGATATGGACATCCAAAAACATTCAGTACTTC
CDR3aa: CSVIWTSKNIQYF

j_gene: TRBJ1-3
abundance: few
d_gene: TRBD1
v_gene: TRBV28
CDR3nt: TGTGCCAGCAGTCCCCTGGGACAGCCCTCTGGAAACACCATATATTTT
CDR3aa: CASSPLGQPSGNTIYF

j_gene: TRBJ2-1
abundance: NA
d_gene: TRBD2
v_gene: TRBV5-1
CDR3nt: TGCGCCAGCAGCTTCGGACTAGGGTTTAATGAGCAGTTCTTC
CDR3aa: CASSFGLGFNEQFF

j_gene: TRBJ2-7
abundance: NA
d_gene: NA
v_gene: TRBV10-2
CDR3nt: TGCGCCAGCAGCCTGACAGGCGAGCAGTACTTC
CDR3aa: CASSLTGEQYF

j_gene: TRBJ2-7
abundance: NA
d_gene: TRBD1
v_gene: TRBV6-5
CDR3nt: TGTGCCAGCAGCACTGAGACAGGGGACTCGGTAGAGCAGTACTTC
CDR3aa: CASSTETGDSVEQYF

j_gene: TRBJ1-2
abundance: NA
d_gene: NA
v_gene: TRBV27
CDR3nt: TGTGCCAGCAAGAACGGGGTCTATGGCTACACCTTC
CDR3aa: CASKNGVYGYTF

j_gene: TRBJ2-7
abundance: NA
d_gene: NA
v_gene: TRBV28
CDR3nt: TGTGCCAGCAAATCGTACAGACCCTACGAGCAGTACTTC
CDR3aa: CASKSYRPYEQYF

j_gene: TRBJ2-6
abundance: few
d_gene: NA
v_gene: TRBV30
CDR3nt: TGTGCCTGGAGTGTAAACGATAACGGAGACTCTGGGGCCAACGTCCTGACTTTC
CDR3aa: CAWSVNDNGDSGANVLTF

j_gene: TRBJ1-1
abundance: NA
d_gene: TRBD1
v_gene: TRBV19
CDR3nt: TGTGCCAGTAGTGGTGGGAGGACAGGGACTGAGAACACTGAAGCTTTCTTT
CDR3aa: CASSGGRTGTENTEAFF

j_gene: TRBJ1-5
abundance: once
d_gene: NA
v_gene: TRBV5-6
CDR3nt: TGTGCCAGCAGCTTGGCCAGGGATGGGGTTTGGAGCAATCAGCCCCAGCATTTT
CDR3aa: CASSLARDGVWSNQPQHF

j_gene: TRBJ1-1
abundance: NA
d_gene: NA
v_gene: TRBV5-6
CDR3nt: TGTGCCAGCATCCTTGACAGGAATACTGAAGCTTTCTTT
CDR3aa: CASILDRNTEAFF

j_gene: TRBJ1-5
abundance: NA
d_gene: NA
v_gene: TRBV19
CDR3nt: TGTGCCAGTAGTAACGGGGGGACGGATCAGCCCCAGCATTTT
CDR3aa: CASSNGGTDQPQHF